The text below deals with one T cell receptor (beta chain). As processed by the authors: Reference gene primer amplification gave nucleated cell count estimates. Assay: immunoSEQ multiplex PCR; the TCRdb copy retains only in-frame clones and omits some. V and J calls and clone size are those listed in that table; D and trimming were worked out from the DNA. This sample has roughly 350,000 clones, with 88% found just once. The data belong to a study of blood T cell repertoires in COVID-19. Study context: T cells, B-cell-depleted T cells, or PBMCs supplied cDNA or gDNA.

The V gene's germline CDR1 is SQVTM and CDR2 ANQGSEA. CDR3 length equals 14 residues. Trimming stripped 1 base from V and 5 bases from J, with 14 bases between. During active infection, Seattle patients enrolled and were then monitored through disease. The sample was peripheral blood. The sequence was collected from a woman aged 70-85 years with COVID-19, enrolled during active disease. This rearrangement joins TRBV29-1 to TRBJ1-2; a weak D match, TRBD1 (6 bases). This CDR3 reads CSVEGQGPWYGYTF. DNA of the CDR3: TGCAGCGTTGAAGGCCAGGGGCCTTGGTATGGCTACACCTTC.